Below, one T cell receptor (beta chain) is given with its context. The target antigen is unknown. Splitting the CD4+ cells yielded a CD45RA+ naive subset and a CD45RA-negative memory subset. These data belong to a study of shared clonotypes between healthy human individuals. At the level of the study: The donor group consisted of two women and a few men, aged 18 to 49. Study conclusions and caveats: Represented diversity (both genetic and exposure-history) was limited by the small number of donors.

The CDR3 consists of 15 residues. V lost 4 bases and J lost 0, with 7 bases in between. Germline CDR1 and CDR2: SNHLY and FYNNEI. Sequenced by immunoSEQ multiplex PCR; TCRdb stores in-frame clones only, minus some. The table has hundreds of thousands of clones, around 96% seen once. This receptor was obtained from a woman in her 30s in good health. The chain has TRBV2 and TRBJ2-6; no clear D gene. The sequencing input was naive CD4+ T cells sorted from blood. Stated subset: CD45RA+ positively selected. The CDR3 bases are TGTGCCAGCAGTGCGAGGTACTCTGGGGCCAACGTCCTGACTTTC. This translates into CASSARYSGANVLTF.